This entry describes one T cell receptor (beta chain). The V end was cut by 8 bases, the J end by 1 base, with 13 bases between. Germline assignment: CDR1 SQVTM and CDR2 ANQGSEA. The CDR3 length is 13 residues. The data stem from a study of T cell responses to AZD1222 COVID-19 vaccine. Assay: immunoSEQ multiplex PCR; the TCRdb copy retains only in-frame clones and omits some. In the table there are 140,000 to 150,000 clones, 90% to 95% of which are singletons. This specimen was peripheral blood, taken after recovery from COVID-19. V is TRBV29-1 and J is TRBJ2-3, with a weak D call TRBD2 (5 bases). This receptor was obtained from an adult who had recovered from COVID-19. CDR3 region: CSPLGGGTDTQYF. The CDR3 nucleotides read TGCAGCCCCCTCGGAGGAGGCACAGATACGCAGTATTTT.